The 13 T cell receptor beta chains listed next were all sequenced from one sample in a study of shared clonotypes between healthy human individuals. Clones were sequenced by immunoSEQ multiplex PCR, and TCRdb holds only the in-frame ones, with some missing. The sample holds 1.5 million to 2.5 million clones; about 95% are singletons and the top ten take approximately 1.2%. It was CD45RO-negative cells, positively selected for CCR7, that made up naive CD8 cells, with terminally differentiated effector memory CD45RA+ cells excluded. The sequenced material came from naive CD8+ T cells sorted from blood. The receptors shown here come from a man aged 18 to 30 in good health.

V usage is TRBV11-3 and J usage is TRBJ2-5, with D perhaps matching TRBD1 (7 bases). The V end was cut by 5 bases, the J end by 1 base, with 17 bases between. Germline lookup yields CDR1 SGHNT and CDR2 YENEEA. CDR3 length equals 16 residues. CDR3 in DNA: TGTGCCAGCAGCCGCGCCTCAGGGGGGTCCCAAGAGACCCAGTACTTC. Protein: CASSRASGGSQETQYF.

V usage is TRBV4-1 and J usage is TRBJ1-1, with D unclear. The CDR3 is 14 residues long. Germline V gives CDR1 MGHRA, CDR2 YSYEKL. V dropped 0 bases and J dropped 6 bases, with 11 bases sitting between them. This CDR3 reads CASSQDRATAEAFF. CDR3 DNA: TGCGCCAGCAGCCAAGATCGGGCTACGGCTGAAGCTTTCTTT.

The rearrangement uses TRBV14 and TRBJ2-6; 8 nucleotides align to TRBD1. The CDR3 runs to 18 residues. Trimming removed 0 bases from V and 0 bases from J; junction bases left unmatched: 4. Germline-derived CDR1 and CDR2 are SGHDN and FVKESK. In nucleotides, the CDR3 is TGTGCCAGCAGCCAAGAGACAGGGGCGAGCTCTGGGGCCAACGTCCTGACTTTC. Protein product: CASSQETGASSGANVLTF.

The chain links TRBV5-5 to TRBJ2-1; 8 positions match TRBD2. CDR3 length equals 15 residues. Germline assignment: CDR1 SGHKS and CDR2 YYEKEE (reference sequence). V dropped 4 bases and J dropped 6; count of bases not matched to a gene: 9. This chain's CDR3 is CASSQGLAPANEQFF. CDR3 in DNA: TGTGCCAGCAGCCAAGGACTAGCCCCCGCCAATGAGCAGTTCTTC.

Turning to this clone: The sample carries other DNA sequences with the same CDR3. The chain joins TRBV5-8 to TRBJ2-7; the match to TRBD1 covers 8 bases. The CDR3 has 14 residues. CDR1 is SGHTS and CDR2 is YDEGEE in the germline V gene. With V trimmed by 0 bases and J by 2 bases, 1 base remained unmatched. The CDR3 reads CASSLGTGTYEQYF. The CDR3 region has the DNA TGTGCCAGCAGCTTGGGGACAGGGACCTACGAGCAGTACTTC.

In this sample, this clone turned up once. Other nucleotide sequences in the sample specify the same CDR3. The chain has TRBV2 and TRBJ2-1; no reliable D call. This CDR3 region has 10 residues. V was cut by 5 bases and J by 7 bases, with 3 bases left in between. CDR1 and CDR2 from the germline V gene are SNHLY and FYNNEI. DNA for the CDR3: TGTGCCAGCAGTCTGAATGAGCAGTTCTTC. Amino acids: CASSLNEQFF.

The chain joins TRBV7-2 to TRBJ1-1, with 8 bases matching TRBD1. Per germline, CDR1 SGHTA and CDR2 FQGNSA. The CDR3 is made up of 17 amino acids. The V and J ends lost 1 base and 0 bases, in that order; junction bases with no gene match: 7. CDR3 in amino acids: CASSLVAGGLVNTEAFF. The CDR3 DNA reads as TGTGCCAGCAGCTTAGTGGCAGGGGGCTTGGTGAACACTGAAGCTTTCTTT.

The chain combines TRBV28 with TRBJ1-1; no reliable D call. The germline V gene has CDR1 MDHEN and CDR2 SYDVKM. The CDR3 is made up of 11 amino acids. Trimming left V 5 bases short and J 8 bases short, with 9 bases between. The CDR3: CASSPTGEAFF. For the CDR3, the DNA is TGTGCCAGCAGTCCCACGGGGGAAGCTTTCTTT.

The J gene is TRBJ2-1, the V gene TRBV29-1; 8 bases map to TRBD2. Trimming removed 7 bases from V and 6 bases from J; junction bases left unmatched: 11. CDR1 is SQVTM and CDR2 is ANQGSEA in the germline V gene. This CDR3 has 14 amino acids. The CDR3 protein is CSAAGGGNFNEQFF. The CDR3 nucleotides are TGCAGCGCCGCCGGGGGGGGCAATTTCAATGAGCAGTTCTTC.

In regard to this clone: In the same sample, other DNA sequences code for this CDR3. The V gene is TRBV28, the J gene TRBJ2-3; D gene unclear. The CDR3 runs 11 residues. Germline values: CDR1 MDHEN, CDR2 SYDVKM. Trimming removed 4 bases from V and 5 bases from J, with 4 bases in between. CDR3 nucleotide sequence: TGTGCCAGCAGTTCGGGAGATACGCAGTATTTT. Residues: CASSSGDTQYF.

The chain uses TRBV6-6 and TRBJ2-1; D not certain. CDR1 is MNHNY, CDR2 SVGAGI, per germline (reference sequence). CDR3 length equals 13 residues. The CDR3 region has the DNA TGTGCGTCTATGGGCCTCTCCTACAATGAGCAGTTCTTC. Its protein is CASMGLSYNEQFF.

The chain joins TRBV5-1 to TRBJ1-1; D may be TRBD1 (6 bases). Germline lookup yields CDR1 SGHRS and CDR2 YFSETQ. The CDR3 is 12 residues long. Trimming shortened V by 7 bases and J by 6 bases, and 13 bases separated the two germline ends. CDR3 DNA sequence: TGCGCCAGCGGACCGACAGGCTCTGAAGCTTTCTTT. The encoded protein is CASGPTGSEAFF.

The chain recombines TRBV7-9 with TRBJ1-2, with D possibly being TRBD1 (6 bases). CDR3 length: 16 residues. The V and J ends lost 3 bases and 6 bases respectively, with 20 bases between them. In germline, CDR1 is SEHNR, CDR2 FQNEAQ (reference sequence). This chain's CDR3 is CASSFPGGGQVHGYTF. Here the CDR3 DNA reads TGTGCCAGCAGCTTCCCCGGTGGGGGACAAGTTCATGGCTACACCTTC.